The TCR beta chain described here comes from a study of vaccination and CD4 T cells after COVID-19. Study information: Convalescent participants consisted of six males and four females, two being Hispanic. No peptide, an HIV-1 Nef pool, or a CEFX pool was what each control culture received.

Sequenced with the Oncomine TCR Beta short-read assay was DNA taken from cultured CD4+ T cells. TCRdb passed the PCR reads through MiXCR, listing each CDR3 protein once. The sample lists 15,000 to 20,000 distinct CDR3 sequences, 45% to 55% occurring once. This CDR3 is 16 amino acids long. Germline-derived CDR1 and CDR2 are LNHDA and SQIVND (reference sequence). V lost 5 bases to trimming and J lost 3 bases, with 19 bases between them. The treatment is: approximately nine-day PBMC culture with coronavirus spike peptide pools or control peptides (ViraFEST assay). This clonotype appeared a single time. Its antigen remains unidentified.

This clonotype was obtained from a human donor who had recovered from COVID-19. The chain couples TRBV19 to TRBJ1-2; TRBD1 might be the D (6 bases). The sample comprised CD4+ T cells from blood, cultured in vitro. As DNA, the CDR3 is TGTGCCAGTAGTTTTAGTCACAGGGCTGCTGACTATGGCTACACCTTC. Amino acid sequence: CASSFSHRAADYGYTF.